The 18 T cell receptor beta chains below all came from one sample that was sequenced in a study of blood T cell repertoires in COVID-19 (TCRdb year 2020). Library preparation used the immunoSEQ multiplex PCR assay. This is the immuneACCESS table as TCRdb keeps it, with only in-frame sequences that have V and J called. A part of the clones is gone; compared with another copy, unresolved V genes explain less than half, and the rest is unexplained. This sample gives some 100,000 clones in total; 88% of them show up just once. The ten largest clones take up 7% to 8.5% of the sample. The source material was peripheral blood. The receptors were gathered from a woman between 65 and 79 years old with acute or convalescent COVID-19.

V usage is TRBV20-1 and J usage is TRBJ2-1; D gene unclear. Germline CDR1 is DFQATT and CDR2 is SNEGSKA (reference sequence). CDR3 length: 15 residues. Trimming stripped 3 bases from V and 2 bases from J, with 14 bases between. This CDR3 is CSASKGQATYNEQFF. As DNA, the CDR3 is TGCAGTGCTAGTAAAGGTCAGGCAACCTACAATGAGCAGTTCTTC.

The chain links TRBV7-3 to TRBJ2-2, with D possibly being TRBD2 (5 bases). The CDR3 has 14 amino acids. Germline assignment: CDR1 SGHTA and CDR2 FQGTGA. V was shortened by 3 bases and J by 2 bases, with 7 bases between the two germline ends. CDR3 amino acids: CASSFWTNTGELFF. CDR3 nucleotides: TGTGCCAGCAGCTTCTGGACTAACACCGGGGAGCTGTTTTTT.

This chain joins TRBV7-8 and TRBJ2-7, with D maybe TRBD2 (6 bases). Per the germline V gene, CDR1 is SGHVS and CDR2 is FQNEAQ. The V end was cut by 2 bases, the J end by 0 bases, with 17 bases between. The CDR3 sequence is 17 residues long. As DNA, the CDR3 is TGTGCCAGCAGCTTATCAGGGACTGCACGCCGCTCCTACGAGCAGTACTTC. Protein product: CASSLSGTARRSYEQYF. The full variable domain, its missing parts supplied by reference TRBV7-8 and TRBJ2-7, is GAGVSQSPRYKVAKRGQDVALRCDPISGHVSLFWYQQALGQGPEFLTYFQNEAQLDKSGLPSDRFFAERPEGSVSTLKIQRTQQEDSAVYLCASSLSGTARRSYEQYFGPGTRLTVT.

The chain joins TRBV9 to TRBJ2-3, with a weak D call TRBD2 (6 bases). Germline V gene sequence: CDR1 SGDLS, CDR2 YYNGEE. CDR3 length: 15 amino acids. V was pared by 3 bases and J by 1 base, with 12 bases between. This chain's CDR3 is CASSGPGLGTDTQYF. DNA of the CDR3: TGTGCCAGCAGCGGACCGGGACTTGGCACAGATACGCAGTATTTT.

The gene calls are TRBV6-5 and TRBJ2-5; no definite D call. With 9 bases removed from V and 0 bases from J, the gap between germline ends came to 11 bases. The CDR3 is 13 amino acids. CDR1 is MNHEY and CDR2 is SVGAGI in the germline V gene. The CDR3 sequence is CASVAEYQETQYF. The CDR3 nucleotides read TGTGCCAGTGTGGCGGAGTACCAAGAGACCCAGTACTTC.

V usage is TRBV2 and J usage is TRBJ2-1; unclear D gene. Germline CDR1 is SNHLY and CDR2 is FYNNEI. The CDR3 has 12 residues. V lost 7 bases, J lost 4 bases, and 8 bases lay in between. The CDR3 nucleotides read TGTGCCAGCACGACTGAATACAATGAGCAGTTCTTC. Translated, it gives CASTTEYNEQFF.

Only one count was recorded for this clone. This sequence joins TRBV11-2 and TRBJ2-1; D is unclear. The CDR3 runs to 11 residues. Trimming took 5 bases from V and 8 from J, leaving 7 bases between them. CDR1 SGHAT and CDR2 FQNNGV come from the germline V gene. CDR3 DNA sequence: TGTGCCAGCAGCCTCTCCCATGAGCAGTTCTTC. The encoded protein is CASSLSHEQFF.

The chain is built from TRBV5-6 and TRBJ1-6; D is possibly TRBD1 (6 bases). The germline gives CDR1 SGHDT, CDR2 YYEEEE. The CDR3 loop spans 18 amino acids. Trimming cost V 0 bases and J 3 bases, with 16 bases left between them. CDR3 sequence reads: CASSLGAAGQFYNSPLHF. The CDR3 DNA follows: TGTGCCAGCAGCTTGGGAGCCGCCGGACAGTTCTATAATTCACCCCTCCACTTT.

The J gene is TRBJ1-5, the V gene TRBV2, with a tentative D call TRBD1 (5 bases). V was cut by 7 bases and J by 0 bases, with 16 bases left in between. CDR1 is SNHLY and CDR2 is FYNNEI in the germline V gene. CDR3 length: 16 residues. The CDR3 sequence is CASTLGGTYSNQPQHF. The CDR3 DNA sequence: TGTGCCAGCACCCTGGGAGGGACTTATAGCAATCAGCCCCAGCATTTT.

The genes are TRBV27 and TRBJ2-2; 12 bases are a match to TRBD1. J lost 5 bases, V lost 3 bases, and 4 bases had no gene match. The CDR3 covers 16 residues. Germline values: CDR1 MNHEY, CDR2 SMNVEV (reference sequence). Here the CDR3 reads CASSLGTGGLTGELFF. The CDR3 nucleotides are TGTGCCAGCAGTTTGGGGACAGGGGGCTTAACCGGGGAGCTGTTTTTT.

The gene calls are TRBV10-3 and TRBJ1-2, with 8 bases fitting TRBD1. Trimming cost V 6 bases and J 3 bases; bases outside gene matches: 6. The length of the CDR3 is 14 residues. Per the germline V gene, CDR1 is ENHRY and CDR2 is SYGVKD. CDR3 in amino acids: CAIRLDRAYYGYTF. DNA of the CDR3: TGTGCCATCAGATTGGACAGGGCCTACTATGGCTACACCTTC.

The chain uses TRBV5-6 and TRBJ2-7; 8 bases agree with TRBD1. The V gene end was trimmed by 2 bases and the J gene end by 2 bases; junction bases not matched to a gene: 3. The CDR3 is made up of 14 amino acids. Germline V CDR1 and CDR2: SGHDT, YYEEEE. CDR3 bases: TGTGCCAGCAGCTTCACAGGGGGACCCTACGAGCAGTACTTC. It encodes CASSFTGGPYEQYF.

The chain recombines TRBV7-6 with TRBJ2-1; TRBD2 matches at 7 bases. The CDR3 is 15 amino acids. The V gene end was trimmed by 3 bases and the J gene end by 1 base; junction bases not matched to a gene: 3. CDR1 SGHVS and CDR2 FNYEAQ come from the germline V gene. Here the CDR3 DNA reads TGTGCCAGCAGCTTGCGGGAGTCGTCCTACAATGAGCAGTTCTTC. This translates into CASSLRESSYNEQFF.

This clone was seen once. The chain is built from TRBV9 and TRBJ2-3; D gene unclear. V lost 4 bases and J lost 0, with 12 bases in between. CDR1 SGDLS and CDR2 YYNGEE come from the germline V gene. This CDR3 has 15 amino acids. The CDR3 sequence is CASSTVPDSTDTQYF. The CDR3 nucleotides read TGTGCCAGCAGCACAGTACCGGATAGCACAGATACGCAGTATTTT.

V is TRBV6-1 and J is TRBJ1-2; 8 bases fit TRBD1. J gave up 4 bases and V 1 base, and 5 bases lay outside the gene matches. This CDR3 spans 15 amino acids. Germline V lookup: CDR1 MNHNS, CDR2 SASEGT. The CDR3 region has the DNA TGTGCCAGCAGTGAAGTCTGGACAGGGACCTATGGCTACACCTTC. Protein product: CASSEVWTGTYGYTF.

The chain has TRBV15 and TRBJ2-5; D might be TRBD1 (5 bases). The CDR3 extends over 13 amino acids. Germline-derived CDR1 and CDR2 are LNHNV and YYDKDF (reference sequence). The V end lost 6 bases, the J end lost 2 bases, and 10 bases lay between the germline ends. The CDR3 bases are TGTGCCACCAGACGGACAAGACAAGAGACCCAGTACTTC. Its translation: CATRRTRQETQYF. Using reference TRBV15 and TRBJ2-5 for the parts outside the CDR3, the full variable domain is DAMVIQNPRYQVTQFGKPVTLSCSQTLNHNVMYWYQQKSSQAPKLLFHYYDKDFNNEADTPDNFQSRRPNTSFCFLDIRSPGLGDTAMYLCATRRTRQETQYFGPGTRLLVL.

V gene TRBV5-4 combines with J gene TRBJ2-1, with 11 bases aligning to TRBD1. J lost 7 bases, V lost 4 bases, and 7 bases had no gene match. The CDR3 loop spans 15 amino acids. Germline V gene lookup returns CDR1 SGHNT and CDR2 YYREEE (reference sequence). The CDR3 nucleotides are TGTGCCAGCAGCCCCGGACAGGGGGCGAGGAATGAGCAGTTCTTC. Translation gives CASSPGQGARNEQFF.

V is TRBV9 and J is TRBJ1-6; TRBD1 matches 9 bases. CDR1 and CDR2 (germline): SGDLS, YYNGEE. The CDR3 extends over 16 amino acids. The V segment lost 0 bases and the J segment 10 bases; nucleotides outside the gene matches: 8. The CDR3 loop reads CASSVASGQGQSPLHF. The CDR3 DNA reads as TGTGCCAGCAGCGTAGCGTCGGGACAGGGACAATCACCCCTCCACTTT.